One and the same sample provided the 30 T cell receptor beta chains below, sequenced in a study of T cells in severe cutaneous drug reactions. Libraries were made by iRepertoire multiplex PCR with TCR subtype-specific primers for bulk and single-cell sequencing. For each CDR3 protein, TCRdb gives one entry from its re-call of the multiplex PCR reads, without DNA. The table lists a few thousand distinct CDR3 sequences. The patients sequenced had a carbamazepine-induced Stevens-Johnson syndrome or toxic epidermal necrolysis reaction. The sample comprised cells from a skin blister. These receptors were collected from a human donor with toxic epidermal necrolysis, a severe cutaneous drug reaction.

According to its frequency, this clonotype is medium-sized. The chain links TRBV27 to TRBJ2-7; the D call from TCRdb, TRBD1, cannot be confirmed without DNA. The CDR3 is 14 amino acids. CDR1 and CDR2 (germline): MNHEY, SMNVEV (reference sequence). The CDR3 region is CASSLVPSSYEQYF.

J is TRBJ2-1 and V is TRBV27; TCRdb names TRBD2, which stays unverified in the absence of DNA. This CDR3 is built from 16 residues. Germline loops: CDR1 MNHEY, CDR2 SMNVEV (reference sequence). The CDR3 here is CASSSLTGGLEETQFF.

CDR3 protein: CASSAGVYTEAFF. The chain is built from TRBV14 and TRBJ1-1; TCRdb indicates TRBD1, and absent DNA this call remains unverified. The CDR3 is made up of 13 amino acids. Per germline, CDR1 SGHDN and CDR2 FVKESK.

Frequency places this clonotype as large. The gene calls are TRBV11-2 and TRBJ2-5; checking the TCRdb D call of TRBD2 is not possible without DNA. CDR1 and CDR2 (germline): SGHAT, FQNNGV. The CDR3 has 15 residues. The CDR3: CASSLDGGRVETQYF.

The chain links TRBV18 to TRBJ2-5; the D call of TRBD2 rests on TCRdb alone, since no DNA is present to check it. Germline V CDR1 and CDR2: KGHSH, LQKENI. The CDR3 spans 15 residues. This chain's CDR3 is CASSPAGAYQETQYF.

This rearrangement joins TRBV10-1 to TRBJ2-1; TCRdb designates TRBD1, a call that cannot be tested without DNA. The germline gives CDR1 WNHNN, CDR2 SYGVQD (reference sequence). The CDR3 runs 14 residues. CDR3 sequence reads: CASSESGPGNEQFF.

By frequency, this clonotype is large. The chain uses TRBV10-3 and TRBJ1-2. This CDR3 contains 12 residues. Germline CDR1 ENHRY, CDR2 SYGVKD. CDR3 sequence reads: CAISAVLYGYTF.

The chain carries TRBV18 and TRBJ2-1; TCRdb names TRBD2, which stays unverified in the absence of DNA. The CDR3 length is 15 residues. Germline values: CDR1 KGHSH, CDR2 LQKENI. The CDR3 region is CASSPGGVSYNEQFF.

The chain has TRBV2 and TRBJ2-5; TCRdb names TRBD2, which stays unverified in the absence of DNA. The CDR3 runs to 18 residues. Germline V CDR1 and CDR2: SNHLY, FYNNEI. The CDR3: CASSEISWIAATQETQYF.

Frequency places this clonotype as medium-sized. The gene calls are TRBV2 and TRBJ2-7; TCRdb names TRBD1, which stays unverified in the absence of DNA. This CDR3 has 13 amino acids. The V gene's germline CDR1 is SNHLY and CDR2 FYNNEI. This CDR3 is CASSQGWPYEQYF.

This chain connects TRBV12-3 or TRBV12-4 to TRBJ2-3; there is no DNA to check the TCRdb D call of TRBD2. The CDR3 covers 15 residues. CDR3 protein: CASSSQALAVDTQYF.

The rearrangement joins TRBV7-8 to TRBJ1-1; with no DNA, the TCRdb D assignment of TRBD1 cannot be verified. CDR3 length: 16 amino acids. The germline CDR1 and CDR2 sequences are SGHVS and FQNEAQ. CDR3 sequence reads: CASSPGRQGARTEAFF.

CDR3 amino acids: CASCRADTQYF. The V gene is TRBV2, the J gene TRBJ2-3. Looked up from germline, CDR1 is SNHLY and CDR2 is FYNNEI. This CDR3 has 11 amino acids.

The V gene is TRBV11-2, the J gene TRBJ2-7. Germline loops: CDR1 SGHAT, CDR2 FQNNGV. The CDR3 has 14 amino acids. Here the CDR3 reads CASSLADGSYEQYF.

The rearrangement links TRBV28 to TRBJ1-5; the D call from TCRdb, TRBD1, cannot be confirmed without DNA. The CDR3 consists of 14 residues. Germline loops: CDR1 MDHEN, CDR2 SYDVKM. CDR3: CASSLGTGNQPQHF.

The CDR3 protein is CSVEGSTRGYEQYF. The chain recombines TRBV29-1 with TRBJ2-7; TCRdb designates TRBD2, a call that cannot be tested without DNA. The CDR3 has 14 residues. Per germline, CDR1 SQVTM and CDR2 ANQGSEA.

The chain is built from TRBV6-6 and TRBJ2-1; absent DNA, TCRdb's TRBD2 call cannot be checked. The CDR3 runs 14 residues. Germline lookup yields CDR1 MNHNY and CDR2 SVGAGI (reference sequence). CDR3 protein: CASRETSGIYEQFF.

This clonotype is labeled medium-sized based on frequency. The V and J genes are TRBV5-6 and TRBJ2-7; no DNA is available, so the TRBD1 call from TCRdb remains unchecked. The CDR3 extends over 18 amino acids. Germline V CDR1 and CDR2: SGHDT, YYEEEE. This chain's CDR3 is CASSLAERSGGARNEQYF.

CDR3 sequence: CATKTGGFADTQYF. This sequence joins TRBV6-6 and TRBJ2-3; TCRdb lists TRBD1, though no DNA is available to test this call. The CDR3 is made up of 14 amino acids. Germline V gives CDR1 MNHNY, CDR2 SVGAGI (reference sequence).

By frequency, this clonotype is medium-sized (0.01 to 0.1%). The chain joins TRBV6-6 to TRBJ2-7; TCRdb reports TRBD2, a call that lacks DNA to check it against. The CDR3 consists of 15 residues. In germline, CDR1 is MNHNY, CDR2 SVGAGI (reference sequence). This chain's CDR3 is CASSWAGTSSYEQYF.

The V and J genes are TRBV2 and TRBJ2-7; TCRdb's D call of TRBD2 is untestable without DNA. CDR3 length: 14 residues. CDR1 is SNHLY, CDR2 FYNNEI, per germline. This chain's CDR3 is CASRIAGGIYEQYF.

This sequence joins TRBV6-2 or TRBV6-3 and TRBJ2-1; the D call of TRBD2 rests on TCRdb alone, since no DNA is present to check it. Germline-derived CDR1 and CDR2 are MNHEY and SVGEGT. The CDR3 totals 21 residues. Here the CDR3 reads CASSHDRTLHFGNGTRNEQFF.

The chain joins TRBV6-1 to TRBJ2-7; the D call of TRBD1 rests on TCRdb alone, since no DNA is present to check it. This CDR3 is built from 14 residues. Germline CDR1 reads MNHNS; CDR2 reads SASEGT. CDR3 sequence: CASSEGGQTYEQYF.

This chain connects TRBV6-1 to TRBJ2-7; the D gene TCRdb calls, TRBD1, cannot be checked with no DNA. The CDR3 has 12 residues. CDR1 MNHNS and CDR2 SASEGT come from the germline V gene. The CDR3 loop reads CASSPQDYEQYF.

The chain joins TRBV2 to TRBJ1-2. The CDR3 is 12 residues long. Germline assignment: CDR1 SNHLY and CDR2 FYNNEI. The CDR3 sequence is CASSDGFGGYTF. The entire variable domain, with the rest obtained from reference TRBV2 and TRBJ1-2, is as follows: EPEVTQTPSHQVTQMGQEVILRCVPISNHLYFYWYRQILGQKVEFLVSFYNNEISEKSEIFDDQFSVERPDGSNFTLKIRSTKLEDSAMYFCASSDGFGGYTFGSGTRLTVV.

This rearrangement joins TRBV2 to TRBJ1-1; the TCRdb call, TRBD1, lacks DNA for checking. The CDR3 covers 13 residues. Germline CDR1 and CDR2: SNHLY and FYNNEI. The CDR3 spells CASTTGGNTEAFF.

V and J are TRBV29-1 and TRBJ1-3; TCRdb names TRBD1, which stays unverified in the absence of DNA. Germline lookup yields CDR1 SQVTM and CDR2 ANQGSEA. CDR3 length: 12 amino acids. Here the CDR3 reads CSVGTRGNTIYF.

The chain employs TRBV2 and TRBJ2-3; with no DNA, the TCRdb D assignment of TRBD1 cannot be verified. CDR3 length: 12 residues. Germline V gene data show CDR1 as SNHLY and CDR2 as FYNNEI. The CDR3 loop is CASTGERDTQYF.

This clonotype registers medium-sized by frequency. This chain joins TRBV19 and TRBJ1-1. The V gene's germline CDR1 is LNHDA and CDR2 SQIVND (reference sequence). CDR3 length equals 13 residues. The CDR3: CASSIVRGTEAFF.

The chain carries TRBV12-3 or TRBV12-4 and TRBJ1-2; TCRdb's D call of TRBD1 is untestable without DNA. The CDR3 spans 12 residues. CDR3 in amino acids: CASSTTRGGYTF.